The clone carrying this T cell receptor beta chain was recorded a few times. These data are taken from a study of blood T cell repertoires in COVID-19. Study in general: Both acute and convalescent COVID-19 samples were obtained from the United States, Italy and Spain. T cells, B-cell-depleted T cells, or PBMCs provided the cDNA or gDNA that served as material.

This CDR3 has 16 amino acids. Germline V lookup: CDR1 SEHNR, CDR2 FQNEAQ (reference sequence). With 7 bases clipped from V and 9 bases from J, the junction kept 16 bases outside the gene matches. Clinical history as reported by participants underpinned cohort assignment. Before being deemed recovered, Cohort 3 donors had two negative PCRs, clearance, or symptom resolution. Sequencing was performed with immunoSEQ multiplex PCR; in TCRdb, only in-frame clones are kept and a portion is missing. The sample lists some 170,000 clones, approximately 80% seen once, with approximately 15% in the top ten. This chain joins TRBV7-9 and TRBJ2-1; TRBD2 agrees at 9 bases. The clonotype originates from a woman aged 50 to 60 who had recovered from COVID-19. Sample: PBMCs or T cells enriched from blood (not recorded which). CDR3 protein: CASTNPGLALWGEQFF. CDR3 in DNA: TGTGCCAGCACCAACCCGGGACTAGCCCTCTGGGGTGAGCAGTTCTTC.